In its sample, the clone carrying this T cell receptor beta chain was seen many times. This CDR3 comprises 16 residues. The junction had 6 bases not matched to a gene; V was cut back by 1 base and J by 2 bases. Germline assignment: CDR1 SGHRS and CDR2 YFSETQ. This specimen comes from a study of spatial heterogeneity in lung cancer. TCRdb reanalysed the 5' RACE reads using MiXCR and keeps one entry per CDR3 protein. The data hold tens of thousands of distinct CDR3 sequences, with around 5.2% observed a single time. Time point of the sample: sample taken at primary tumor resection. This rearrangement joins TRBV5-1 to TRBJ2-1; 7 nucleotides match TRBD1. This clonotype was sampled from a male donor with early-stage non-small cell lung cancer. The sample here was PBMCs, taken at surgery. The chain's CDR3 is CASSLNPGGTYNEQFF. CDR3 DNA sequence: TGCGCCAGCAGCTTGAACCCAGGGGGTACCTACAATGAGCAGTTCTTC.